The 9 T cell receptor beta chains presented below share a single source sample, sequenced in a study of T cell responses to AZD1222 COVID-19 vaccine. TCRdb keeps only in-frame clones here, not all; method: immunoSEQ multiplex PCR. Of some 190,000 clones in the sample, approximately 90% are singletons; the top ten hold 1.5% to 2%. The sample in question was peripheral blood, obtained 28 days after the second AZD1222 dose. The receptors come from an adult who received the AZD1222 COVID-19 vaccine.

V gene TRBV29-1 combines with J gene TRBJ2-3; tentatively, D is TRBD1 or TRBD2 (5 bases each). The germline V gene encodes CDR1 SQVTM and CDR2 ANQGSEA. This CDR3 region has 12 residues. The V end lost 4 bases, the J end lost 2 bases, and 7 bases lay between the germline ends. The CDR3 reads CSVGGNTDTQYF. DNA for the CDR3: TGCAGCGTTGGGGGGAACACAGATACGCAGTATTTT.

The chain carries TRBV29-1 and TRBJ2-7; TRBD1 matches at 7 bases. Germline trimming cut 4 bases from V and 2 bases from J; bases unmatched to any gene: 5. Germline loops: CDR1 SQVTM, CDR2 ANQGSEA. This CDR3 is built from 13 residues. Here the CDR3 reads CSVAKGATYEQYF. The DNA of the CDR3 is TGCAGCGTTGCGAAGGGGGCGACCTACGAGCAGTACTTC.

This rearrangement joins TRBV2 to TRBJ2-2; D possibly matches TRBD1 or TRBD2 (5 bases each). The CDR3 is made up of 15 amino acids. The germline V and J ends were trimmed by 7 bases and 4 bases, with 16 bases remaining between them. The germline V gene has CDR1 SNHLY and CDR2 FYNNEI. The chain's CDR3 is CASMRGRQTTGELFF. The CDR3, as DNA: TGTGCCAGCATGAGGGGCAGGCAAACCACCGGGGAGCTGTTTTTT.

This rearrangement joins TRBV10-3 to TRBJ2-5; D gene uncertain. The CDR3 sequence is 13 residues long. CDR1 is ENHRY and CDR2 is SYGVKD in the germline V gene. V lost 0 bases and J 5 bases, leaving 7 bases between the germline ends. The CDR3 protein is CAISESFRETQYF. The DNA for the CDR3 is TGTGCCATCAGTGAGTCGTTTCGTGAGACCCAGTACTTC.

V and J are TRBV18 and TRBJ1-5; D call uncertain. Germline assignment: CDR1 KGHSH and CDR2 LQKENI. The CDR3 is 16 residues long. Trimming removed 3 bases from V and 6 bases from J, with 18 bases in between. CDR3 in amino acids: CASSPLGVHVSQPQHF. The CDR3 bases are TGTGCCAGCTCACCTCTAGGAGTGCATGTTAGTCAGCCCCAGCATTTT.

The chain joins TRBV7-2 to TRBJ2-1; D ambiguous. The CDR3 runs 16 residues. The germline V and J ends were trimmed by 1 base and 4 bases, with 14 bases remaining between them. Germline values: CDR1 SGHTA, CDR2 FQGNSA. CDR3 in amino acids: CASSLGVEGAYNEQFF. The DNA for the CDR3 is TGTGCCAGCAGCTTAGGGGTAGAAGGCGCATACAATGAGCAGTTCTTC.

V and J are TRBV6-5 and TRBJ1-4; D might be TRBD1 (5 bases). The CDR3 is made up of 12 amino acids. Germline assignment: CDR1 MNHEY and CDR2 SVGAGI. Trimming took off 10 bases at V and 5 bases at J, with 11 bases between the two ends. The CDR3 DNA reads TGTGCCACCCGGGGGATGAATGAAAAACTGTTTTTT. This gives the protein CATRGMNEKLFF.

V gene TRBV19 combines with J gene TRBJ1-1, with D hard to call. Germline CDR1 reads LNHDA; CDR2 reads SQIVND (reference sequence). The CDR3 consists of 15 residues. The V end lost 7 bases, the J end lost 0 bases, and 15 bases lay between the germline ends. The CDR3: CASTPLGLMNTEAFF. The CDR3 nucleotides are TGTGCCAGTACCCCTCTGGGGTTAATGAACACTGAAGCTTTCTTT.

This chain connects TRBV18 to TRBJ2-7, with 8 bases lining up with TRBD1. Unmatched junction bases numbered 7, after V lost 3 bases and J lost 3 bases. The V gene's germline CDR1 is KGHSH and CDR2 LQKENI. This CDR3 spans 15 amino acids. CDR3: CASSPPTGTGYEQYF. The CDR3 DNA follows: TGTGCCAGCTCACCGCCAACCGGGACAGGCTACGAGCAGTACTTC.